Following are 8 T cell receptor beta chains from one sample sequenced in a study of T cells in Graves' hyperthyroidism and ophthalmopathy. Amplification targeted TCR beta CDR3 regions from RNA transcripts. The HTBI primer set drove a first-round RT-PCR of the TCR CDR3. TCRdb re-derived calls from the multiplex PCR reads in MiXCR, one entry per CDR3 protein. The data show about 400,000 distinct CDR3 sequences, with about 25% seen just once and 70% to 75% held by the top ten. Sequenced material: blood. The source is a man aged 50 to 59 with Graves' hyperthyroidism.

Comments on this clonotype: Compared with germline, one end of the junction differs, possibly owing to a read error. CDR3 protein: CASSDQAGNERFF. CDR3 nucleotides: TGTGCCAGCAGCGATCAAGCCGGGAATGAGCGGTTCTTC. The rearrangement joins TRBV7-2 to TRBJ2-1; D is perhaps TRBD2 (5 bases). The CDR3 has 13 amino acids. Looked up from germline, CDR1 is SGHTA and CDR2 is FQGNSA.

The sample holds many counts of this clonotype. CDR3 DNA: TGTGCCAGCAGTTTGGAGGACTCTGCCTACGAGCAGTACTTC. Amino acids: CASSLEDSAYEQYF. V gene TRBV28 combines with J gene TRBJ2-7, with D possibly TRBD2 on 5 matching bases. The germline V gene has CDR1 MDHEN and CDR2 SYDVKM. V was cut by 3 bases and J by 2 bases, with 11 bases left in between. The CDR3 runs to 14 residues. Looking up the rest from reference TRBV28 and TRBJ2-7 gives the full variable domain: DVKVTQSSRYLVKRTGEKVFLECVQDMDHENMFWYRQDPGLGLRLIYFSYDVKMKEKGDIPEGYSVSREKKERFSLILESASTNQTSMYLCASSLEDSAYEQYFGPGTRLTVT.

The V call is TRBV5-1, the J call TRBJ2-2; 11 bases match TRBD2. CDR1 SGHRS and CDR2 YFSETQ come from the germline V gene. The length of the CDR3 is 16 residues. V was clipped by 4 bases and J by 4 bases; unmatched bases: 6. The CDR3 loop reads CASSGEGTSGTGELFF. CDR3 DNA sequence: TGCGCCAGCAGCGGAGAGGGGACTAGCGGCACCGGGGAGCTGTTTTTT.

The chain employs TRBV25-1 and TRBJ2-1, with 8 bases lining up with TRBD1. Trimming at V came to 5 bases and at J to 8 bases, leaving 8 bases not matched to a gene. Per germline, CDR1 MGHDK and CDR2 SYGVNS. The CDR3 is 14 residues long. The CDR3 bases are TGTGCCAGCAGTCCCCGGACAGGGCTGTATGAGCAGTTCTTC. Translated: CASSPRTGLYEQFF.

This clonotype showed up just once. CDR3: CASGLVPGSMNTEAFF. CDR3 bases: TGTGCTAGTGGTTTGGTACCAGGTTCCATGAACACTGAAGCTTTCTTT. V is TRBV12-5 and J is TRBJ1-1; D gene ambiguous. CDR3 length: 16 amino acids. Trimming took 0 bases from V and 0 from J, leaving 11 bases between them. Looked up from germline, CDR1 is LGHNT and CDR2 is FRNRAP. The full variable domain, with the rest looked up from reference TRBV12-5 and TRBJ1-1, is DARVTQTPRHKVTEMGQEVTMRCQPILGHNTVFWYRQTMMQGLELLAYFRNRAPLDDSGMPKDRFSAEMPDATLATLKIQPSEPRDSAVYFCASGLVPGSMNTEAFFGQGTRLTVV.

This chain links TRBV7-9 with TRBJ1-5, with a tentative D call TRBD1 (6 bases). V was trimmed by 5 bases and J by 3 bases, leaving 17 bases between them. The CDR3 is made up of 16 amino acids. From germline, CDR1 is SEHNR and CDR2 FQNEAQ (reference sequence). In DNA form, the CDR3 reads TGTGCCAGCAGCCCCTCGAGCAGACAGGACAATCAGCCCCAGCATTTT. Its translation is CASSPSSRQDNQPQHF. Drawing the rest from reference TRBV7-9 and TRBJ1-5, the complete variable domain is DTGVSQNPRHKITKRGQNVTFRCDPISEHNRLYWYRQTLGQGPEFLTYFQNEAQLEKSRLLSDRFSAERPKGSFSTLEIQRTEQGDSAMYLCASSPSSRQDNQPQHFGDGTRLSIL.

This sequence joins TRBV5-1 and TRBJ2-5; 8 nucleotides line up with TRBD1. This CDR3 is 15 amino acids long. The V segment lost 0 bases and the J segment 4 bases; nucleotides outside the gene matches: 5. Germline V gives CDR1 SGHRS, CDR2 YFSETQ. CDR3 region: CASSLDTGGRETQYF. In DNA, the CDR3 is TGCGCCAGCAGCTTGGATACAGGGGGTCGAGAGACCCAGTACTTC.

This clonotype was seen at least ten times. The chain couples TRBV20-1 to TRBJ2-3; maybe TRBD2 (6 bases). V lost 5 bases to trimming and J lost 2 bases, with 17 bases between them. The V gene's germline CDR1 is DFQATT and CDR2 SNEGSKA (reference sequence). There are 15 residues in the CDR3. This CDR3 reads CSARETSSLTDTQYF. DNA of the CDR3: TGCAGTGCTCGCGAGACTAGTTCTCTCACAGATACGCAGTATTTT.